The 15 T cell receptor beta chains below come from one sample, sequenced in a study of CD8+CD57+ T cells in acquired aplastic anemia. TCR beta VDJ and CDR3 profiling used genomic DNA as template. TCRdb fed the reads into MiXCR, producing one record per CDR3 protein. The repertoire holds some 210,000 distinct CDR3 sequences, with roughly 55% as singletons. Input material: sorted CD4+, CD8+, or CD8+CD57+ T cells (not recorded which) from PBMCs. These receptors were taken from a human donor in good health.

V usage is TRBV7-3 and J usage is TRBJ2-5, with a tentative D call TRBD1 (5 bases). CDR1 and CDR2 (germline): SGHTA, FQGTGA. The CDR3 runs to 13 residues. Trimming took off 1 base at V and 3 bases at J, with 6 bases between the two ends. In DNA, the CDR3 is TGTGCCAGCAGCTTAATCAGGGAAGAGACCCAGTACTTC. It yields the protein CASSLIREETQYF.

This clonotype appeared once. The genes are TRBV5-6 and TRBJ2-5, with D perhaps assigned TRBD1 or TRBD2 (5 bases each). V lost 0 bases and J 7 bases, leaving 13 bases between the germline ends. This CDR3 has 14 residues. CDR1 and CDR2 from the germline V gene are SGHDT and YYEEEE. CDR3 sequence reads: CASSLEDFGGTQYF. CDR3 DNA: TGTGCCAGCAGCTTGGAAGACTTTGGGGGGACCCAGTACTTC.

There are a few counts of this clonotype. This chain uses TRBV7-6 with TRBJ2-7; 9 positions match TRBD1. The CDR3 has 15 residues. Germline V gene lookup returns CDR1 SGHVS and CDR2 FNYEAQ. Trimming cost V 3 bases and J 4 bases; bases outside gene matches: 7. The CDR3 loop reads CASSFGTGLTYEQYF. CDR3 sequence (DNA): TGTGCCAGCAGCTTTGGGACAGGGTTGACTTACGAGCAGTACTTC.

At least ten counts were recorded for this clonotype. An end of the junction does not agree with germline; a read error may underlie this. The chain carries TRBV6-6 and TRBJ2-5; no definite D call. This CDR3 is built from 8 residues. Germline V gene lookup returns CDR1 MNHNY and CDR2 SVGAGI (reference sequence). CDR3 DNA sequence: TGTGCCAGCAGTTACTCGATCTTC. Amino acids: CASSYSIF.

V gene TRBV10-2 combines with J gene TRBJ1-2, with a possible D match to TRBD1 (5 bases). This CDR3 is 13 amino acids long. The germline CDR1 and CDR2 sequences are WSHSY and SAAADI. V lost 4 bases, J lost 4 bases, and 10 bases lay in between. DNA for the CDR3: TGCGCCAGCAGTGGGGGACCGAGCTATGGCTACACCTTC. Its protein is CASSGGPSYGYTF.

This clonotype was seen many times. CDR3 in amino acids: CATSTGPSQETQYF. The CDR3, as DNA: TGTGCCACCAGCACAGGACCGTCGCAAGAGACCCAGTACTTC. The chain combines TRBV15 with TRBJ2-5; the D is unclear. The V end was cut by 4 bases, the J end by 2 bases, with 11 bases between. Germline-derived CDR1 and CDR2 are LNHNV and YYDKDF (reference sequence). This CDR3 is built from 14 residues.

The chain links TRBV29-1 to TRBJ2-1; D perhaps matches TRBD2 (7 bases). The V end was cut by 2 bases, the J end by 7 bases, with 9 bases between. CDR1 is SQVTM and CDR2 is ANQGSEA in the germline V gene. There are 12 residues in the CDR3. The CDR3 is CSVERGGNEQFF. The CDR3 region has the DNA TGCAGCGTTGAAAGGGGGGGAAATGAGCAGTTCTTC.

As DNA, the CDR3 is TGCGCCAGCAGCTTGCTGGGGACAGGGGTTGGCTACACCTTC. Protein sequence: CASSLLGTGVGYTF. The chain employs TRBV5-1 and TRBJ1-2; TRBD1 matches at 10 bases. The junction had 4 bases not matched to a gene; V was cut back by 1 base and J by 7 bases. Per germline, CDR1 SGHRS and CDR2 YFSETQ. The CDR3 contains 14 residues.

The V call is TRBV20-1, the J call TRBJ2-1; weak D call: TRBD2 (6 bases). V lost 2 bases, J lost 4 bases, and 18 bases lay in between. Per germline, CDR1 DFQATT and CDR2 SNEGSKA (reference sequence). The CDR3 extends over 16 amino acids. CDR3 in DNA: TGCAGTGCTAGATTGCGGTCTAGCGACCAGTACAATGAGCAGTTCTTC. Translation gives CSARLRSSDQYNEQFF.

This clonotype occurred many times. The rearrangement joins TRBV24-1 to TRBJ2-1; 14 positions agree with TRBD2. The V gene's germline CDR1 is KGHDR and CDR2 SFDVKD. J gave up 1 base and V 4 bases, and 11 bases lay outside the gene matches. This CDR3 is 20 amino acids long. The CDR3 coding sequence is TGTGCCACCAGTGACTTACCCGGGACTAGCGGGAGCTATTCCTACAATGAGCAGTTCTTC. Its protein is CATSDLPGTSGSYSYNEQFF.

The gene calls are TRBV2 and TRBJ1-2; D unresolved. Trimming removed 3 bases from V and 2 bases from J, with 4 bases in between. CDR3 length: 12 residues. Germline V gene data show CDR1 as SNHLY and CDR2 as FYNNEI. The CDR3 nucleotides read TGTGCCAGCAGTGAGGAAAACTATGGCTACACCTTC. Amino acids: CASSEENYGYTF. The whole variable domain, filled in from reference TRBV2 and TRBJ1-2, reads EPEVTQTPSHQVTQMGQEVILRCVPISNHLYFYWYRQILGQKVEFLVSFYNNEISEKSEIFDDQFSVERPDGSNFTLKIRSTKLEDSAMYFCASSEENYGYTFGSGTRLTVV.

In its sample, this clonotype was seen a few times. J is TRBJ1-1 and V is TRBV7-6; TRBD1 matches at 8 bases. V was pared by 1 base and J by 2 bases, with 3 bases of the junction left unmatched. The CDR3 consists of 15 residues. The germline V gene encodes CDR1 SGHVS and CDR2 FNYEAQ. CDR3 sequence: CASSLGQGANTEAFF. DNA of the CDR3: TGTGCCAGCAGCTTAGGGCAGGGGGCCAACACTGAAGCTTTCTTT.

This clonotype was seen only a few times. The chain uses TRBV20-1 and TRBJ2-3; D not certain. This CDR3 has 15 residues. Germline CDR1 reads DFQATT; CDR2 reads SNEGSKA (reference sequence). Trimming took off 6 bases at V and 4 bases at J, with 20 bases between the two ends. The CDR3 here is CSARTLKAGPDTQYF. In DNA, the CDR3 is TGCAGTGCGCGCACATTAAAGGCCGGACCAGATACGCAGTATTTT.

The V call is TRBV5-6, the J call TRBJ1-1; perhaps TRBD1 as D (6 bases). This CDR3 has 13 amino acids. Trimming shortened V by 0 bases and J by 6 bases, and 9 bases separated the two germline ends. Germline V CDR1 and CDR2: SGHDT, YYEEEE. CDR3 sequence (DNA): TGTGCCAGCAGCTTGGACAGGGTGTCTGAAGCTTTCTTT. Translated, it gives CASSLDRVSEAFF.

V gene TRBV29-1 combines with J gene TRBJ2-6; no firm D call. Looked up from germline, CDR1 is SQVTM and CDR2 is ANQGSEA. The length of the CDR3 is 12 residues. The ends were cut back, 3 bases at V and 3 bases at J, with 3 bases in the middle. Here the CDR3 DNA reads TGCAGCGTTGAGCTTGGGGCCAACGTCCTGACTTTC. This codes for CSVELGANVLTF. The full variable domain, rest sourced from reference TRBV29-1 and TRBJ2-6, is SAVISQKPSRDICQRGTSLTIQCQVDSQVTMMFWYRQQPGQSLTLIATANQGSEATYESGFVIDKFPISRPNLTFSTLTVSNMSPEDSSIYLCSVELGANVLTFGAGSRLTVL.